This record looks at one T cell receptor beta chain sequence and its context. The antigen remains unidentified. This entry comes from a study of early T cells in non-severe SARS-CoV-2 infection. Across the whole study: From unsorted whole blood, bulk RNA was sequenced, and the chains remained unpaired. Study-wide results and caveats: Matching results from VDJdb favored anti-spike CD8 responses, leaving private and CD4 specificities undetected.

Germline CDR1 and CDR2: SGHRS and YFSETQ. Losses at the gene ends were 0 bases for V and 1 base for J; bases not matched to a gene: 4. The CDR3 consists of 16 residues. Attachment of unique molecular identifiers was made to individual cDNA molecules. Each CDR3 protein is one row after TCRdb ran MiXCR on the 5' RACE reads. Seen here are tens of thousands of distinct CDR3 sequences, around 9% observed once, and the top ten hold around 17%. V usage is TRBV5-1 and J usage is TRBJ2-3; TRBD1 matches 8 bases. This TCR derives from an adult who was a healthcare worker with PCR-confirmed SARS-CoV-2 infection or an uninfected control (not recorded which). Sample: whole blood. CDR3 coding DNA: TGCGCCAGCAGCTTGGGCGGGACAGGAGGCACAGATACGCAGTATTTT. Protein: CASSLGGTGGTDTQYF.